The clone carrying this T cell receptor (beta chain) was observed many times. Its antigen remains unknown. The record originates from a study of early T cells in non-severe SARS-CoV-2 infection. Study-wide points: Reliance on VDJdb matching favored anti-spike CD8 responses; private and CD4 specificities were missed.

There are 10 residues in the CDR3. Germline V CDR1 and CDR2: DFQATT, SNEGSKA (reference sequence). Trimming pared 6 bases from V and 2 bases from J, leaving 4 bases between. Individually, cDNA molecules had unique molecular identifiers attached to them. TCRdb ran MiXCR on the 5' RACE reads and lists one entry per CDR3 protein. The table shows about 23,000 distinct CDR3 sequences, with approximately 4.5% occurring only once. The chain has TRBV20-1 and TRBJ2-5; D gene ambiguous. Material: whole blood. The receptor's source is an adult who was a healthcare worker with PCR-confirmed SARS-CoV-2 infection or an uninfected control (not recorded which). DNA of the CDR3: TGCAGTGCCCGACAAGAGACCCAGTACTTC. It is translated as CSARQETQYF.